This is a list of T cell receptor beta chains from one sample in a study of Ad26.COV2.S vaccination and SARS-CoV-2 variants. Generated by immunoSEQ multiplex PCR, the TCRdb table keeps only in-frame clones and is missing some. The sample records 240,000 or so clones, 88% being singletons. The sequencing used peripheral blood, collected in a trial of Ad26.COV2.S vaccine versus placebo. The source of these receptors is a person between 18 and 65 years old who received the Ad26.COV2.S COVID-19 vaccine or a placebo. The CDR3 runs from the conserved cysteine through the conserved F or W. The D gene is left open where the match is weak. Expanded clones get a size class; other rows say once, few or many, or leave the size out.

V: TRBV24-1; size: once; D: -; J: TRBJ2-3; CDR3: CATMGRPTDTQYF; DNA: TGTGCCACCATGGGTCGGCCCACAGATACGCAGTATTTT
V: TRBV9; size: -; D: TRBD1; J: TRBJ1-3; CDR3: CASSPWDSGLSGNTIYF; DNA: TGTGCCAGCAGCCCCTGGGACAGTGGGCTCTCTGGAAACACCATATATTTT
V: TRBV27; size: -; D: -; J: TRBJ2-3; CDR3: CASSLGQGGDTQYF; DNA: TGTGCCAGCAGTTTAGGACAGGGAGGGGATACGCAGTATTTT
V: TRBV19; size: once; D: TRBD2; J: TRBJ2-1; CDR3: CASHYTGLAGGPASEQFF; DNA: TGTGCCAGCCACTACACGGGACTAGCGGGAGGGCCGGCGAGTGAGCAGTTCTTC
V: TRBV12-3/TRBV12-4; size: -; D: -; J: TRBJ1-5; CDR3: CASSMSNQPQHF; DNA: TGTGCCAGCAGTATGAGCAATCAGCCCCAGCATTTT
V: TRBV28; size: -; D: -; J: TRBJ1-3; CDR3: CASRLWAGTASSGNTIYF; DNA: TGTGCCAGCCGTTTATGGGCAGGTACAGCGAGCTCTGGAAACACCATATATTTT
V: TRBV6-1; size: -; D: -; J: TRBJ1-3; CDR3: CASSESGRVGGNTIYF; DNA: TGTGCCAGCAGTGAATCCGGTAGAGTGGGAGGAAACACCATATATTTT
V: TRBV28; size: -; D: TRBD1; J: TRBJ1-6; CDR3: CASSRGTGSSYNSPLHF; DNA: TGTGCCAGCAGCCGAGGGACAGGCAGCTCCTATAATTCACCCCTCCACTTT
V: TRBV24-1; size: -; D: -; J: TRBJ2-3; CDR3: CATTGVGSTSQYF; DNA: TGTGCCACCACGGGAGTTGGGAGTACTTCGCAGTATTTT
V: TRBV28; size: once; D: -; J: TRBJ2-6; CDR3: CASSPGTSGGANVLTF; DNA: TGTGCCAGCAGTCCCGGGACCTCCGGTGGGGCCAACGTCCTGACTTTC
V: TRBV7-2; size: few; D: -; J: TRBJ2-5; CDR3: CASGEETQYF; DNA: TGTGCCAGCGGAGAAGAGACCCAGTACTTC
V: TRBV6-5; size: few; D: -; J: TRBJ2-2; CDR3: CASRDSLETGELFF; DNA: TGTGCCAGCAGGGACAGCCTAGAAACCGGGGAGCTGTTTTTT
V: TRBV28; size: -; D: -; J: TRBJ1-4; CDR3: CASSLGFTGPPEKLFF; DNA: TGTGCCAGCAGTTTAGGCTTTACCGGGCCACCCGAAAAACTGTTTTTT
V: TRBV27; size: -; D: TRBD2; J: TRBJ2-7; CDR3: CASSFLAGGRPYEQYF; DNA: TGTGCCAGCAGTTTCCTAGCGGGGGGTAGGCCCTACGAGCAGTACTTC
V: TRBV19; size: -; D: TRBD1; J: TRBJ1-1; CDR3: CASSTPPGAGGTEAFF; DNA: TGTGCCAGTAGTACGCCCCCAGGTGCAGGGGGCACTGAAGCTTTCTTT
V: TRBV3-1/TRBV3-2; size: -; D: TRBD2; J: TRBJ2-1; CDR3: CASSKLAGYNEQFF; DNA: TGTGCCAGCAGCAAACTAGCGGGTTACAATGAGCAGTTCTTC
V: TRBV2; size: -; D: -; J: TRBJ1-2; CDR3: CASSGPSQHLNYGYTF; DNA: TGTGCCAGCAGTGGACCTTCCCAACACTTAAACTATGGCTACACCTTC
V: TRBV18; size: -; D: -; J: TRBJ1-1; CDR3: CASSPTVTNTEAFF; DNA: TGTGCCAGCTCACCAACAGTTACGAACACTGAAGCTTTCTTT
V: TRBV3-1/TRBV3-2; size: once; D: TRBD2; J: TRBJ2-7; CDR3: CASSPGLAGGRKYF; DNA: TGTGCCAGCAGCCCTGGACTAGCGGGGGGGCGAAAGTACTTC
V: TRBV30; size: once; D: -; J: TRBJ1-1; CDR3: CAWSEVAEAFF; DNA: TGTGCCTGGAGCGAGGTGGCTGAAGCTTTCTTT
V: TRBV7-2; size: -; D: TRBD2; J: TRBJ2-3; CDR3: CASSLVPAGVADTQYF; DNA: TGTGCCAGCAGCTTAGTCCCAGCGGGAGTCGCAGATACGCAGTATTTT
V: TRBV3-1/TRBV3-2; size: -; D: -; J: TRBJ2-5; CDR3: CASSLRRSGVRETQYF; DNA: TGTGCCAGCAGCCTAAGGAGATCGGGAGTTCGGGAGACCCAGTACTTC
V: TRBV6-5; size: -; D: -; J: TRBJ1-6; CDR3: CASSYGIYNSPLHF; DNA: TGTGCCAGCAGTTATGGGATTTATAATTCACCCCTCCACTTT
V: TRBV6-1; size: -; D: -; J: TRBJ2-4; CDR3: CASSEYQGAKNIQYF; DNA: TGTGCCAGCAGTGAATATCAGGGGGCCAAAAACATTCAGTACTTC
V: TRBV4-1; size: -; D: TRBD1; J: TRBJ1-1; CDR3: CASSQVVRGKAFF; DNA: TGCGCCAGCAGCCAAGTCGTCAGGGGGAAAGCTTTCTTT
V: TRBV10-3; size: -; D: TRBD1; J: TRBJ2-3; CDR3: CAIRQGALGDTQYF; DNA: TGTGCCATCAGGCAGGGGGCACTTGGAGATACGCAGTATTTT
V: TRBV6-5; size: -; D: TRBD1; J: TRBJ2-5; CDR3: CASRTGGQTQYF; DNA: TGTGCCAGCAGGACAGGGGGGCAGACCCAGTACTTC
V: TRBV5-4; size: -; D: -; J: TRBJ1-1; CDR3: CASSSRSGSTEAFF; DNA: TGTGCCAGCAGCTCCCGTAGTGGGTCCACTGAAGCTTTCTTT
V: TRBV7-2; size: -; D: -; J: TRBJ1-1; CDR3: CASSSRAANTEAFF; DNA: TGTGCCAGCAGCTCCCGGGCCGCGAACACTGAAGCTTTCTTT
V: TRBV25-1; size: -; D: -; J: TRBJ2-2; CDR3: CASKPSGDIGGTGELFF; DNA: TGTGCCAGCAAACCCTCAGGGGATATAGGGGGAACCGGGGAGCTGTTTTTT
V: TRBV9; size: -; D: -; J: TRBJ2-7; CDR3: CASSLRASSYEQYF; DNA: TGTGCCAGCAGCCTTCGGGCCAGCTCCTACGAGCAGTACTTC
V: TRBV28; size: -; D: TRBD1; J: TRBJ2-5; CDR3: CASSTTGGLKTQYF; DNA: TGTGCCAGCAGCACGACAGGGGGCTTGAAGACCCAGTACTTC
V: TRBV29-1; size: -; D: TRBD2; J: TRBJ2-3; CDR3: CSVGLAGASHGTDTQYF; DNA: TGCAGCGTTGGACTAGCGGGAGCTTCCCATGGCACAGATACGCAGTATTTT
V: TRBV2; size: -; D: TRBD2; J: TRBJ2-5; CDR3: CASSESISGGAETQYF; DNA: TGTGCCAGCAGTGAATCAATTAGCGGGGGCGCCGAGACCCAGTACTTC
V: TRBV12-5; size: -; D: -; J: TRBJ2-2; CDR3: CASGPPNTGELFF; DNA: TGTGCTAGTGGTCCACCGAACACCGGGGAGCTGTTTTTT
V: TRBV28; size: -; D: -; J: TRBJ1-2; CDR3: CASSLRDGYTF; DNA: TGTGCCAGCAGTCTCAGGGATGGCTACACCTTC
V: TRBV25-1; size: -; D: TRBD1; J: TRBJ1-4; CDR3: CASTTGGNEKLFF; DNA: TGTGCCAGCACGACAGGGGGTAATGAAAAACTGTTTTTT
V: TRBV24-1; size: -; D: TRBD2; J: TRBJ2-3; CDR3: CATSVPGGPADTQYF; DNA: TGTGCCACCAGTGTGCCGGGAGGGCCGGCAGATACGCAGTATTTT
V: TRBV28; size: -; D: -; J: TRBJ2-7; CDR3: CASSPPRRGQYF; DNA: TGTGCCAGCAGCCCCCCACGGCGAGGGCAGTACTTC